Below, one TCR beta chain is given with its context. One end of the junction fails to match germline, which may point to a read error. This sample is drawn from a study of T cells in Graves' hyperthyroidism and ophthalmopathy. About the study: Peripheral blood was drawn at first diagnosis, prior to all treatment.

The investigators amplified TCR beta CDR3 regions from RNA transcripts. TCR CDR3 regions were first amplified by RT-PCR with HTBI primers. TCRdb itself ran the multiplex PCR reads through MiXCR, one entry per CDR3 protein. The table has 640,000 or so distinct CDR3 sequences, approximately 15% seen once. Germline CDR1 and CDR2: SEHNR and FQNEAQ (reference sequence). CDR3 length equals 15 residues. The chain combines TRBV7-9 with TRBJ1-2; tentative D call: TRBD1 (5 bases). The sequence was collected from a woman aged 18-29 years with Graves' ophthalmopathy. Specimen: blood. The CDR3 protein is CASSLGEGAIRGYTF. The CDR3 nucleotides read TGCGCCAGCAGCTTGGGTGAAGGGGCTATACGAGGCTACACCTTC.